This TCR beta chain was identified during a study of blood T cells in healthy people across ages. In the study overall: Template switching captured about one barcoded beta molecule per two T cells.

Worth noting for this clonotype: Its cognate antigen is unknown. The junction and the germline gene differ at one end; a read error may be behind it.

With a J-beta primer mix and a sample-barcoded 5' primer, a second PCR ran 7 to 11 cycles. TCRdb independently ran MiXCR on the 5' RACE reads; one entry per CDR3 protein. The sample holds roughly 1.5 million distinct CDR3 sequences, roughly two fifths seen once. The CDR3 contains 13 residues. Germline assignment: CDR1 SGHTA and CDR2 FQGNSA. Study outcomes and limitations: In the absence of known donor CMV status, changes in expanded clonotypes were possibly confounded. Versus aged donors, long-lived donors had higher diversity and more naive CD4+ cells.

The source of this sequence is a woman between 18 and 29 years old in good health. The sequenced sample consisted of blood. The rearrangement uses TRBV7-2 and TRBJ1-5; D uncertain. The CDR3 bases are TGTGCCAACAGCTTAGTCAGCAATCAGCCCCAGCATTTT. This encodes CANSLVSNQPQHF.